This TCR beta chain was sequenced in a study of blood T cell repertoires in COVID-19. Study in general: COVID-19 samples collected from the United States, Italy and Spain covered acute and convalescent phases. From T cells, B-cell-depleted T cells, or PBMCs came the material, which was cDNA or gDNA.

Authors' methods: Reference gene primer amplification in the assay estimated nucleated cell counts. The assay was immunoSEQ multiplex PCR, and TCRdb's table has in-frame clones only and misses some. That table is the source of V, J and clone size, and D and trimming were worked out from the DNA. This sample has around 70,000 clones, with 91% found just once. The CDR3 has 13 residues. The germline V gene has CDR1 GTSNPN and CDR2 SVGIG (reference sequence). V was clipped by 2 bases and J by 4 bases, with 12 bases between them. The chain carries TRBV30 and TRBJ2-7; D is possibly TRBD1 (5 bases). Sequenced input: peripheral blood. The source is a woman between 55 and 75 years old with active COVID-19. The CDR3 loop is CAWSLQGPYEQYF. In DNA form, the CDR3 reads TGTGCCTGGAGTTTGCAGGGCCCATACGAGCAGTACTTC.